This T cell receptor beta chain appears in the sequencing data of a study of technical replicates of blood from a handful of donors (dated by TCRdb to between 2016 and 2019). With regard to this clone: No cognate antigen has been identified for it. Base qualities are not provided; no much larger clone lies one nucleotide away.

The library was produced with the immunoSEQ multiplex PCR assay. Not all clones reach the TCRdb copy of this immuneACCESS table, which keeps in-frame sequences only. Checked studies attribute under half of the gap to unresolved V genes and leave the rest unexplained. This sample holds about 12,000 clones; roughly 96% were observed only once. The ten largest clones capture approximately 6.3% of the sample. The specimen sequenced was PBMCs. The TCR sequence derives from a human donor in good health.

The DNA sequence is as follows: TGTGCCAGCAGCTTGCCCGGGAACAGGGAAGAGACCCAGTACTTC. Translation gives CASSLPGNREETQYF. The receptor chain draws on TRBV5-4 and TRBJ2-5, and possibly TRBD1, on 6 matching bases. The cysteine opens and the phenylalanine closes a CDR3 of 15 amino acids. The read is trimmed to its CDR3 DNA, 45 bases read in frame from base 1. Trimming at the junction amounts to 1 base on V and 3 bases on J, and the germline ends lie 13 bases apart. Looking up the germline V gene (reference sequence) yields CDR1 SGHNT and CDR2 YYREEE.